Each of the 15 T cell receptor beta chains below was sequenced from the same sample in a study of response to subunit inactivated influenza vaccine. TCRdb re-analysed the RT-PCR reads in MiXCR, keeping a single row per CDR3 protein. The sample holds 500,000 to 550,000 distinct CDR3 sequences, 6.5% to 8% seen once. Specimen: PBMCs from blood, collected about 24 months after vaccination. The receptors here all came from a man between 45 and 75 years old who received an inactivated influenza vaccine.

The rearrangement links TRBV19 to TRBJ1-5; D is undetermined. This CDR3 region has 13 residues. Per the germline V gene, CDR1 is LNHDA and CDR2 is SQIVND (reference sequence). Between the trimmed V and J ends, which lost 5 bases and 6 bases, there was a span of 11 bases. The CDR3 region is CASSYPVAQPQHF. CDR3 in DNA: TGTGCCAGTAGTTACCCGGTGGCTCAGCCCCAGCATTTT.

This clonotype was observed at least ten times. The J gene is TRBJ2-2, the V gene TRBV20-1; 8 nucleotides agree with TRBD1. CDR1 is DFQATT and CDR2 is SNEGSKA in the germline V gene (reference sequence). This CDR3 spans 16 amino acids. V lost 6 bases, J lost 2 bases, and 11 bases stayed unmatched. This chain's CDR3 is CSADRADRANTGELFF. The DNA of the CDR3 is TGCAGTGCCGACCGGGCGGACAGGGCAAACACCGGGGAGCTGTTTTTT.

This clonotype was picked up a small number of times. This CDR3 is CASSQDVGYEQYF. The CDR3 DNA sequence: TGCGCCAGCAGCCAAGATGTCGGCTACGAGCAGTACTTC. This chain connects TRBV4-3 to TRBJ2-7; D gene unclear. CDR3 length: 13 residues. V was cut by 0 bases and J by 3 bases, with 6 bases left in between. Germline V gene lookup returns CDR1 LGHNA and CDR2 YSLEER.

This clonotype was detected only a few times. The J gene is TRBJ2-1, the V gene TRBV7-2, with 8 bases identical to TRBD2. J gave up 10 bases and V 3 bases, and 5 bases lay outside the gene matches. The CDR3 sequence is 13 residues long. In germline, CDR1 is SGHTA, CDR2 FQGNSA. CDR3 amino acids: CASSFGASGEQFF. Written as DNA, the CDR3 is TGTGCCAGCAGCTTCGGGGCTAGCGGGGAGCAGTTCTTC.

This clonotype occurred many times. V is TRBV6-5 and J is TRBJ2-3; no clear D. Deletions cut 2 bases from V and 1 base from J, with 13 bases between. The CDR3 is 16 residues long. CDR1 is MNHEY and CDR2 is SVGAGI in the germline V gene. CDR3 DNA: TGTGCCAGCAGTTACACCAAAACAGCTCGCACAGATACGCAGTATTTT. It specifies CASSYTKTARTDTQYF.

This chain uses TRBV12-3 or TRBV12-4 with TRBJ1-3; D call uncertain. The CDR3 covers 13 residues. With 6 bases removed from V and 4 bases from J, the gap between germline ends came to 10 bases. CDR3 region: CASSVRGGNTIYF. The CDR3 DNA reads TGTGCCAGCAGCGTTAGAGGGGGAAACACCATATATTTT.

This clonotype was picked up a small number of times. The chain joins TRBV10-3 to TRBJ2-7; TRBD2 matches at 10 bases. V lost 0 bases and J lost 7; bases outside the gene matches: 15. CDR1 and CDR2 (germline): ENHRY, SYGVKD. The CDR3 is 18 residues long. CDR3 loop: CAISESASGGAGSREQYF. The CDR3 coding sequence is TGTGCCATCAGTGAGTCAGCGAGCGGGGGGGCCGGATCGCGTGAGCAGTACTTC.

The chain links TRBV28 to TRBJ2-1; 8 bases align to TRBD1. After removal of 2 bases from V and 7 bases from J, the junction contained 10 bases not matched to a gene. Looked up from germline, CDR1 is MDHEN and CDR2 is SYDVKM. The CDR3 spans 16 residues. CDR3 in amino acids: CASSLRPGTGENEQFF. The DNA for the CDR3 is TGTGCCAGCAGTTTACGACCCGGGACAGGAGAAAATGAGCAGTTCTTC.

The table lists this clonotype with many counts. V gene TRBV11-2 combines with J gene TRBJ2-5, with TRBD2 as a possible D gene (5 bases). V was trimmed by 2 bases and J by 1 base, leaving 11 bases between them. CDR1 is SGHAT and CDR2 is FQNNGV in the germline V gene. CDR3 length: 15 residues. The CDR3, as DNA: TGTGCCAGCAGCTTACAAACTAGGTTCCAAGAGACCCAGTACTTC. Translating it yields CASSLQTRFQETQYF.

Concerning this clonotype: The CDR3 end shows no conserved phenylalanine or tryptophan, and so a read error is likely. This rearrangement joins TRBV5-5 to TRBJ2-3; 7 bases align to TRBD2. The germline CDR1 and CDR2 sequences are SGHKS and YYEKEE (reference sequence). The CDR3 spans 13 residues. V shed 4 bases, J shed 4 bases, and the junction held 3 bases outside the gene matches. The CDR3 bases are TGTGCCAGCAGCCTGGGGGGGTCAGATACGCAGTATTCT. Its protein product is CASSLGGSDTQYS.

The rearrangement uses TRBV11-1 and TRBJ1-2; TRBD1 matches at 8 bases. The germline V gene encodes CDR1 SGHAT and CDR2 FQDESV (reference sequence). There are 14 residues in the CDR3. J lost 8 bases, V lost 5 bases, and 10 bases had no gene match. CDR3 DNA sequence: TGTGCCAGCAGCCCCCGGGACAGGAGGGGCGGCTACACCTTC. Translation gives CASSPRDRRGGYTF.

This clonotype was detected many times. This chain links TRBV6-5 with TRBJ1-2; no reliable D call. CDR1 and CDR2 from the germline V gene are MNHEY and SVGAGI. The CDR3 extends over 14 amino acids. V was trimmed by 2 bases and J by 4 bases, leaving 11 bases between them. In DNA form, the CDR3 reads TGTGCCAGCAGTTACAGGGCTGTGGGCTATGGCTACACCTTC. Translation gives CASSYRAVGYGYTF.

This clonotype appeared many times. The rearrangement uses TRBV3-1 and TRBJ1-1; a weak D match, TRBD1 (6 bases). CDR1 LGHDT and CDR2 YNNKEL come from the germline V gene (reference sequence). The CDR3 contains 16 residues. The V and J ends lost 2 bases and 4 bases respectively, with 17 bases between them. The CDR3: CASSQPPQGSGTEAFF. For the CDR3, the DNA is TGTGCCAGCAGCCAACCACCCCAGGGGAGTGGCACTGAAGCTTTCTTT.

This clonotype was counted ten times or more. The V and J genes are TRBV7-9 and TRBJ2-5; 9 bases align to TRBD1. CDR3 length equals 15 residues. The junction had 9 bases not matched to a gene; V was cut back by 7 bases and J by 3 bases. Germline V gene lookup returns CDR1 SEHNR and CDR2 FQNEAQ (reference sequence). CDR3 DNA sequence: TGTGCCAGCACAAGTGGGACAGGGTTTAAAGAGACCCAGTACTTC. As protein: CASTSGTGFKETQYF.

The table lists this clonotype with many counts. This chain links TRBV28 with TRBJ2-1, with 10 positions matching TRBD1. This CDR3 comprises 14 residues. Germline lookup yields CDR1 MDHEN and CDR2 SYDVKM. After removal of 6 bases from V and 8 bases from J, the junction contained 7 bases not matched to a gene. The CDR3 nucleotides are TGTGCCAGCAGCCGGACAGGGGGAATGGATGAGCAGTTCTTC. This gives the protein CASSRTGGMDEQFF.